These 19 T cell receptor beta chains originate from one sample sequenced in a study of shared clonotypes between healthy human individuals. Sequencing was performed with immunoSEQ multiplex PCR; in TCRdb, only in-frame clones are kept and a portion is missing. The table includes 800,000 to 1,200,000 clones, around 78% detected once. Sequencing was done on a sample of memory CD4+ T cells from PBMCs. Subset given: CD45RA-negative fraction. The receptors were sampled from a man aged 18 to 35 in good health. Some clones in this sample may be carry-over from other donors' samples.

A single count supports this clone. This sequence joins TRBV20-1 and TRBJ2-7; D unclear. Trimming stripped 3 bases from V and 3 bases from J, with 6 bases between. In germline, CDR1 is DFQATT, CDR2 SNEGSKA (reference sequence). The CDR3 is made up of 11 amino acids. The CDR3 sequence: CSARGFYEQYF. The CDR3 DNA sequence: TGCAGTGCTAGGGGTTTCTACGAGCAGTACTTC.

The V gene is TRBV18, the J gene TRBJ2-5; weak D call: TRBD1 (5 bases). There are 15 residues in the CDR3. V lost 6 bases to trimming and J lost 1 base, with 15 bases between them. Germline-derived CDR1 and CDR2 are KGHSH and LQKENI. The CDR3 sequence is CASSGMGLFQETQYF. In DNA, the CDR3 is TGTGCCAGCTCCGGAATGGGGCTTTTCCAAGAGACCCAGTACTTC. The full variable domain, completed using reference TRBV18 and TRBJ2-5, is NAGVMQNPRHLVRRRGQEARLRCSPMKGHSHVYWYRQLPEEGLKFMVYLQKENIIDESGMPKERFSAEFPKEGPSILRIQQVVRGDSAAYFCASSGMGLFQETQYFGPGTRLLVL.

The chain is built from TRBV7-9 and TRBJ2-3; TRBD2 might be the D (5 bases). There are 14 residues in the CDR3. V lost 8 bases, J lost 3 bases, and 15 bases lay in between. The germline V gene encodes CDR1 SEHNR and CDR2 FQNEAQ (reference sequence). CDR3 amino acids: CASAGFGMTDTQYF. The CDR3 region has the DNA TGTGCCAGCGCGGGTTTCGGTATGACAGATACGCAGTATTTT.

CDR3 sequence (DNA): TGTGCCAGCAGGGGGACTAGTCGGACAGATACGCAGTATTTT. Translated, it gives CASRGTSRTDTQYF. The chain uses TRBV28 and TRBJ2-3, with 8 bases matching TRBD2. The CDR3 loop spans 14 amino acids. CDR1 is MDHEN, CDR2 SYDVKM, per germline. The junction had 5 bases not matched to a gene; V was cut back by 6 bases and J by 3 bases.

The chain combines TRBV10-3 with TRBJ1-4; 7 bases align to TRBD1. The CDR3 runs to 14 residues. Germline lookup yields CDR1 ENHRY and CDR2 SYGVKD. After removal of 4 bases from V and 3 bases from J, the junction contained 2 bases not matched to a gene. CDR3 protein: CAISAQGANEKLFF. For the CDR3, the DNA is TGTGCCATCAGTGCCCAGGGGGCTAATGAAAAACTGTTTTTT.

This clone was seen more than once but under ten times. The gene calls are TRBV5-1 and TRBJ2-6; weak D call: TRBD1 (5 bases). Trimming stripped 2 bases from V and 0 bases from J, with 12 bases between. Germline CDR1 reads SGHRS; CDR2 reads YFSETQ. CDR3 length: 17 amino acids. The CDR3 reads CASSLGASHSGANVLTF. CDR3 bases: TGCGCCAGCAGCTTAGGGGCCTCACACTCTGGGGCCAACGTCCTGACTTTC.

As for this clone: Other DNA sequences in this specimen translate into the identical CDR3. V is TRBV5-1 and J is TRBJ1-3; D gene unclear. Germline V lookup: CDR1 SGHRS, CDR2 YFSETQ. V dropped 3 bases and J dropped 0 bases, with 4 bases sitting between them. The CDR3 is 13 amino acids. In nucleotides, the CDR3 is TGCGCCAGCAGCTCCAACTCTGGAAACACCATATATTTT. Protein: CASSSNSGNTIYF.

The chain has TRBV5-4 and TRBJ1-4, with a weak D call TRBD1 (6 bases). Per germline, CDR1 SGHNT and CDR2 YYREEE (reference sequence). The CDR3 sequence is 14 residues long. Trimming pared 1 base from V and 6 bases from J, leaving 10 bases between. The CDR3 loop is CASSLTRGDEKLFF. DNA for the CDR3: TGTGCCAGCAGCTTGACGAGGGGGGATGAAAAACTGTTTTTT.

This clone was recorded once. The chain employs TRBV4-1 and TRBJ2-3; D remains ambiguous. Trimming left V 4 bases short and J 3 bases short, with 5 bases between. This CDR3 is built from 12 residues. Germline V CDR1 and CDR2: MGHRA, YSYEKL. Here the CDR3 DNA reads TGCGCCAGCAGCCCGGAGACAGATACGCAGTATTTT. It translates to CASSPETDTQYF.

The V gene is TRBV19, the J gene TRBJ1-5; 8 bases match TRBD1. V was pared by 4 bases and J by 3 bases, with 5 bases of the junction left unmatched. CDR1 and CDR2 (germline): LNHDA, SQIVND (reference sequence). CDR3 length: 15 amino acids. CDR3 DNA sequence: TGTGCCAGTAGTAGAAGGACAGGGAACAATCAGCCCCAGCATTTT. Amino acid sequence: CASSRRTGNNQPQHF. The whole variable domain, remainder taken from reference TRBV19 and TRBJ1-5, is DGGITQSPKYLFRKEGQNVTLSCEQNLNHDAMYWYRQDPGQGLRLIYYSQIVNDFQKGDIAEGYSVSREKKESFPLTVTSAQKNPTAFYLCASSRRTGNNQPQHFGDGTRLSIL.

The chain is built from TRBV7-2 and TRBJ2-1; 7 nucleotides match TRBD1. The CDR3 sequence is 15 residues long. Per germline, CDR1 SGHTA and CDR2 FQGNSA. V lost 2 bases and J lost 10; bases outside the gene matches: 11. The CDR3: CASSLWDSTVVEQFF. The CDR3 DNA reads TGTGCCAGCAGCTTATGGGACAGCACCGTGGTCGAGCAGTTCTTC.

The chain joins TRBV19 to TRBJ2-1; the D gene is possibly TRBD2 (5 bases). This CDR3 is 17 amino acids long. CDR1 is LNHDA and CDR2 is SQIVND in the germline V gene (reference sequence). The V gene lost 5 bases and the J gene lost 4 bases, with 21 bases spanning the gap. CDR3 in DNA: TGTGCCAGTAGTCCCCGGCCTGCTAGCCGGATTTACAATGAGCAGTTCTTC. Its translation is CASSPRPASRIYNEQFF.

J is TRBJ2-2 and V is TRBV18, with 8 bases that match TRBD1. Germline trimming cut 5 bases from V and 5 bases from J; bases unmatched to any gene: 7. Germline V gene lookup returns CDR1 KGHSH and CDR2 LQKENI. The CDR3 is made up of 15 amino acids. CDR3 DNA sequence: TGTGCCAGCTCAACGGACAGGGTTGGGACCGGGGAGCTGTTTTTT. Its translation: CASSTDRVGTGELFF.

This chain uses TRBV7-9 with TRBJ1-4; D may be TRBD1 (5 bases). Germline-derived CDR1 and CDR2 are SEHNR and FQNEAQ (reference sequence). V lost 2 bases, J lost 4 bases, and 11 bases lay in between. This CDR3 spans 15 amino acids. The CDR3 DNA reads as TGTGCCAGCAGCTTACGGGACGCCTATAATGAAAAACTGTTTTTT. Protein product: CASSLRDAYNEKLFF.

J is TRBJ1-1 and V is TRBV28; unclear D gene. CDR1 is MDHEN, CDR2 SYDVKM, per germline. The CDR3 loop spans 12 amino acids. V was trimmed by 7 bases and J by 11 bases, leaving 17 bases between them. The CDR3 protein is CASTTLAGIAFF. DNA for the CDR3: TGTGCCAGCACCACCCTAGCTGGGATTGCTTTCTTT.

About this clone itself: Different DNA sequences within this sample yield the same CDR3. CDR3 bases: TGTGCCAGCAGCCGGTCCCTACAAGAGACCCAGTACTTC. Protein product: CASSRSLQETQYF. The rearrangement links TRBV7-3 to TRBJ2-5; the D is unclear. This CDR3 comprises 13 residues. CDR1 and CDR2 (germline): SGHTA, FQGTGA. The ends were cut back, 5 bases at V and 2 bases at J, with 9 bases in the middle.

The chain combines TRBV29-1 with TRBJ2-1; 7 bases line up with TRBD1. Trimming took 6 bases from V and 8 from J; bases not matched to a gene: 7. Germline V gives CDR1 SQVTM, CDR2 ANQGSEA. The CDR3 sequence is 12 residues long. For the CDR3, the DNA is TGCAGCGTCCGGGACAGAGTCTATGAGCAGTTCTTC. Amino acids: CSVRDRVYEQFF.

The chain couples TRBV7-9 to TRBJ1-1; D is uncertain. The germline gives CDR1 SEHNR, CDR2 FQNEAQ (reference sequence). V lost 5 bases, J lost 0 bases, and 7 bases lay in between. The CDR3 runs to 13 residues. The CDR3: CASSRNMNTEAFF. In DNA form, the CDR3 reads TGTGCCAGCAGCCGTAATATGAACACTGAAGCTTTCTTT. Full variable domain (remainder filled in from reference TRBV7-9 and TRBJ1-1): DTGVSQNPRHKITKRGQNVTFRCDPISEHNRLYWYRQTLGQGPEFLTYFQNEAQLEKSRLLSDRFSAERPKGSFSTLEIQRTEQGDSAMYLCASSRNMNTEAFFGQGTRLTVV.

The chain employs TRBV6-5 and TRBJ2-3; 8 bases map to TRBD2. From germline, CDR1 is MNHEY and CDR2 SVGAGI. Germline trimming cut 4 bases from V and 1 base from J; bases unmatched to any gene: 4. There are 15 residues in the CDR3. As DNA, the CDR3 is TGTGCCAGCAGTTCCCAACTAGCGGGCACAGATACGCAGTATTTT. Translating gives CASSSQLAGTDTQYF.